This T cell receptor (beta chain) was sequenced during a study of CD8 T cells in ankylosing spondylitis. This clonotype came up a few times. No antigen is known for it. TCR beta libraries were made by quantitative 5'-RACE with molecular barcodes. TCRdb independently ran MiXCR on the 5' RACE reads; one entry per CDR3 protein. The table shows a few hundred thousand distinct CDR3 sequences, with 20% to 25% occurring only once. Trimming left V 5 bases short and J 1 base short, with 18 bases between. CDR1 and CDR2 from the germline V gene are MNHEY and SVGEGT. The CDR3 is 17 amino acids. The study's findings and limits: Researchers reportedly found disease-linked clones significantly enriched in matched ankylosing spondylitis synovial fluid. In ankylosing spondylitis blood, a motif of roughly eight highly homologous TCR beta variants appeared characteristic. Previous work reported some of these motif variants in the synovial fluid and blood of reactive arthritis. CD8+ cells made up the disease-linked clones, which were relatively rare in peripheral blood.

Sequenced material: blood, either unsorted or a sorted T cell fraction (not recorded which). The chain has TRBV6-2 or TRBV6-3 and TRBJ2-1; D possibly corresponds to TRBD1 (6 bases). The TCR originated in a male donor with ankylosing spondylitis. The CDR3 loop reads CASSHSLTGSSYNEQFF. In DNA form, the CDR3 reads TGTGCCAGCAGTCATTCCCTAACAGGGTCGTCCTACAATGAGCAGTTCTTC.